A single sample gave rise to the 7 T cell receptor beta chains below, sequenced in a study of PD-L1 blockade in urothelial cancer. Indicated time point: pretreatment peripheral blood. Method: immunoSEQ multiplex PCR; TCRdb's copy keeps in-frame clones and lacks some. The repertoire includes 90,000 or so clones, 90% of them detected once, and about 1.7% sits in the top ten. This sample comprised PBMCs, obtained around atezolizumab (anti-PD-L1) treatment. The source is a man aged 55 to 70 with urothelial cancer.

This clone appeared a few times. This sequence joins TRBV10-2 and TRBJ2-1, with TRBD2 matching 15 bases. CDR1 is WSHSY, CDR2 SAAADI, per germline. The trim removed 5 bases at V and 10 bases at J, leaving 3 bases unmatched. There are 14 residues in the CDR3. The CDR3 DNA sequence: TGCGCCAGCAGTTGGACTAGCGGGAGGGCCGAGCAGTTCTTC. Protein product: CASSWTSGRAEQFF.

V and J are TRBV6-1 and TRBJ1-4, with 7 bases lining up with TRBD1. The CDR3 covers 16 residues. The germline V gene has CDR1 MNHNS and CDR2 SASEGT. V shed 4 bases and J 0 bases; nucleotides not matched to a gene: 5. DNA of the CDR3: TGTGCCAGCAGTGGGGTAGGGGGCACAACTAATGAAAAACTGTTTTTT. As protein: CASSGVGGTTNEKLFF.

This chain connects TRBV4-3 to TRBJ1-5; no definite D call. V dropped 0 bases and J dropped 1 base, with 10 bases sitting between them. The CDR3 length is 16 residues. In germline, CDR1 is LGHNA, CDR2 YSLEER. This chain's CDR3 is CASSQDAVWSNQPQHF. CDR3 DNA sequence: TGCGCCAGCAGCCAAGATGCGGTTTGGAGCAATCAGCCCCAGCATTTT.

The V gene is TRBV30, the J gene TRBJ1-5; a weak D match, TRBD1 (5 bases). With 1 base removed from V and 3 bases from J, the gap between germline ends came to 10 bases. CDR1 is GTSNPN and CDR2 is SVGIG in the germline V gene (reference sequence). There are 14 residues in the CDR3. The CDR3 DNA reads TGTGCCTGGAGTGCGACAGCTACCAATCAGCCCCAGCATTTT. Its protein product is CAWSATATNQPQHF.

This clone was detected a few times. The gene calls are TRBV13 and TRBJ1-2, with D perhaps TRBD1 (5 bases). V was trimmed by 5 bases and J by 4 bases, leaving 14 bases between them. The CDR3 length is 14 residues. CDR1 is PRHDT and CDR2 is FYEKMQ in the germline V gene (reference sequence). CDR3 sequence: CASSPGAGPYGYTF. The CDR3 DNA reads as TGTGCCAGCAGCCCCGGCGCGGGGCCCTATGGCTACACCTTC.

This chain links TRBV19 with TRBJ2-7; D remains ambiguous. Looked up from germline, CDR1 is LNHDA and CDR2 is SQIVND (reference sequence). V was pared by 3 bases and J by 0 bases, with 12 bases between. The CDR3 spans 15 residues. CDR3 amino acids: CASSIDGYTSYEQYF. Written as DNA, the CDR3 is TGTGCCAGTAGTATTGACGGGTACACCTCCTACGAGCAGTACTTC.

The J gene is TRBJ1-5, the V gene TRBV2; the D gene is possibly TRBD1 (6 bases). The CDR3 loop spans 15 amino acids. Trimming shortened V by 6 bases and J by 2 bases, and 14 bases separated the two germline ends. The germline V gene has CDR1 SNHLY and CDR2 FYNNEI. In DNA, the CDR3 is TGTGCCAGCAGAGCAGGGGTTTCGGGCAATCAGCCCCAGCATTTT. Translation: CASRAGVSGNQPQHF.